This entry lists 20 T cell receptor beta chains sequenced from one sample in a study of T cells in Graves' hyperthyroidism and ophthalmopathy. Template material for amplifying TCR beta CDR3 regions consisted of RNA transcripts. First-round RT-PCR of the TCR CDR3 relied on the HTBI primer set. TCRdb called the multiplex PCR reads again in MiXCR, with one record for every CDR3 protein. The sample includes approximately 380,000 distinct CDR3 sequences, about 14% of them seen just once. Sequenced sample: blood. Receptors originate from a man aged 45 to 65 with Graves' ophthalmopathy.

V and J are TRBV28 and TRBJ2-7; 8 bases are a match to TRBD2. V lost 5 bases and J lost 4; bases outside the gene matches: 22. This CDR3 has 19 residues. Germline V CDR1 and CDR2: MDHEN, SYDVKM. The CDR3 region has the DNA TGTGCCAGCAGTCCCGGAGTCGGGCTAGCGGGCGGACGGGGTTACGAGCAGTACTTC. This encodes CASSPGVGLAGGRGYEQYF.

In this sample, this clonotype turned up a few times. In DNA form, the CDR3 reads TGCAGCGTCGCCATTAACAGAAGCTACACCTTC. Translation gives CSVAINRSYTF. The V call is TRBV29-1, the J call TRBJ1-2, with unresolved D. This CDR3 has 11 residues. Germline V CDR1 and CDR2: SQVTM, ANQGSEA. V was shortened by 6 bases and J by 9 bases, with 14 bases between the two germline ends.

Comment on this clonotype: This clone may be a read error of a much larger clone one base away. This rearrangement joins TRBV5-6 to TRBJ1-2; D uncertain. CDR1 is SGHDT, CDR2 YYEEEE, per germline. This CDR3 is 13 amino acids long. The CDR3 region is CAISFSRAGGYTF. The CDR3 region has the DNA TGTGCCATCAGCTTTAGCCGGGCTGGAGGCTACACCTTC.

This clonotype was recorded at least ten times. J is TRBJ2-5 and V is TRBV3-1; a weak D match, TRBD2 (6 bases). This CDR3 contains 10 residues. Germline-derived CDR1 and CDR2 are LGHDT and YNNKEL (reference sequence). The germline V and J ends were trimmed by 8 bases and 5 bases, with 6 bases remaining between them. CDR3 region: CASGGETQYF. CDR3 coding DNA: TGTGCCAGCGGGGGGGAGACCCAGTACTTC.

This clonotype was picked up many times. The rearrangement links TRBV5-1 to TRBJ2-2, with D possibly TRBD1 on 6 matching bases. The CDR3 sequence is 16 residues long. V lost 1 base to trimming and J lost 1 base, with 11 bases between them. Germline CDR1 SGHRS, CDR2 YFSETQ. The CDR3 nucleotides are TGCGCCAGCAGCTTGTTTCCAGGGGTGAACACCGGGGAGCTGTTTTTT. It specifies CASSLFPGVNTGELFF. The variable domain in full, with the rest retrieved from reference TRBV5-1 and TRBJ2-2, is KAGVTQTPRYLIKTRGQQVTLSCSPISGHRSVSWYQQTPGQGLQFLFEYFSETQRNKGNFPGRFSGRQFSNSRSEMNVSTLELGDSALYLCASSLFPGVNTGELFFGEGSRLTVL.

This clonotype has at least ten counts. The chain is built from TRBV5-1 and TRBJ1-2; TRBD1 matches 8 bases. CDR3 length: 16 residues. Trimming cost V 5 bases and J 8 bases; bases outside gene matches: 17. Per the germline V gene, CDR1 is SGHRS and CDR2 is YFSETQ. The CDR3 loop is CASRITPRGRQGGYTF. CDR3 DNA sequence: TGCGCCAGCAGGATTACACCCAGGGGGCGACAAGGAGGCTACACCTTC.

This clonotype was counted between two and nine times. The chain employs TRBV19 and TRBJ1-3; no reliable D call. The CDR3 runs 14 residues. The V and J ends lost 10 bases and 4 bases respectively, with 17 bases between them. CDR1 is LNHDA and CDR2 is SQIVND in the germline V gene (reference sequence). CDR3 residues: CATRKEAAGNTIYF. The CDR3 DNA sequence: TGTGCCACAAGGAAGGAGGCGGCGGGAAACACCATATATTTT.

This clonotype was seen ten or more times. CDR3 DNA: TGTGCCACCAGCGGGGACAGTCATTATCAGCCCCAGCATTTT. It is translated as CATSGDSHYQPQHF. The rearrangement uses TRBV15 and TRBJ1-5; 7 nucleotides line up with TRBD1. CDR3 length: 14 amino acids. CDR1 is LNHNV, CDR2 YYDKDF, per germline (reference sequence). V lost 5 bases to trimming and J lost 5 bases; unmatched junction nucleotides: 6.

This clonotype was detected ten times or more. The J gene is TRBJ1-5, the V gene TRBV6-1; D not resolved. The CDR3 contains 14 residues. Trimming took 5 bases from V and 2 from J, leaving 10 bases between them. From germline, CDR1 is MNHNS and CDR2 SASEGT. CDR3 bases: TGTGCCAGCAGTCCTAGTGTCGGCAATCAGCCCCAGCATTTT. Residues: CASSPSVGNQPQHF.

This clonotype was recorded many times. The genes are TRBV5-1 and TRBJ2-2; 8 positions agree with TRBD2. Germline V CDR1 and CDR2: SGHRS, YFSETQ. The CDR3 is made up of 15 amino acids. The ends lost 4 bases at V and 1 base at J; junction bases unmatched: 3. The chain's CDR3 is CASSQSGRNTGELFF. The CDR3 region has the DNA TGCGCCAGCAGCCAAAGCGGGAGGAACACCGGGGAGCTGTTTTTT.

This clonotype was counted at least ten times. J is TRBJ2-4 and V is TRBV5-1; tentatively, D is TRBD1 (5 bases). Trimming removed 3 bases at V and 8 bases at J, with 15 bases between. Per germline, CDR1 SGHRS and CDR2 YFSETQ. The CDR3 extends over 14 amino acids. CDR3 in DNA: TGCGCCAGCAGCTCCCCCCAGGGCTCAGACATTCAGTACTTC. It specifies CASSSPQGSDIQYF.

This clonotype was seen at least ten times. The gene calls are TRBV20-1 and TRBJ2-5; D is ambiguous. The CDR3 is 14 residues long. Germline values: CDR1 DFQATT, CDR2 SNEGSKA (reference sequence). V lost 3 bases and J lost 0, with 11 bases in between. CDR3 protein: CSARRISYQETQYF. CDR3 DNA: TGCAGTGCTAGGCGCATTTCGTACCAAGAGACCCAGTACTTC.

In the case of this clonotype: Since a much larger clone is just one base distant, this may be a read error. The chain recombines TRBV7-2 with TRBJ2-1; D unclear. Deletions cut 5 bases from V and 5 bases from J, with 10 bases between. Germline V gene sequence: CDR1 SGHTA, CDR2 FQGNSA. The CDR3 is 13 amino acids. CDR3 residues: CASSPDPNNEQFF. In DNA form, the CDR3 reads TGTGCCAGCAGCCCCGACCCAAACAATGAGCAGTTCTTC.

In this sample, this clonotype turned up many times. The chain joins TRBV6-1 to TRBJ2-1; 8 nucleotides align to TRBD2. The CDR3 loop spans 13 amino acids. Germline V gene data show CDR1 as MNHNS and CDR2 as SASEGT. Trimming took 4 bases from V and 10 from J; bases not matched to a gene: 6. The CDR3 protein is CASSVQRENEQFF. The DNA for the CDR3 is TGTGCCAGCAGTGTCCAGCGGGAGAACGAGCAGTTCTTC.

On this clonotype: A much larger clone differs from this one at a single base, so this may be a read error. V is TRBV20-1 and J is TRBJ1-1; D is uncertain. CDR1 and CDR2 (germline): DFQATT, SNEGSKA (reference sequence). Between the trimmed V and J ends, which lost 0 bases and 11 bases, there was a span of 16 bases. This CDR3 has 13 residues. The CDR3 DNA reads as TGCAGTGCTAGAGATACCCTGCCCGGGTGGGCTTTCTTT. Protein product: CSARDTLPGWAFF.

This clonotype was seen once. V gene TRBV29-1 combines with J gene TRBJ1-1, with a tentative D call TRBD1 (5 bases). The germline V gene encodes CDR1 SQVTM and CDR2 ANQGSEA. The length of the CDR3 is 15 residues. V shed 4 bases and J shed 0 bases, with 15 bases lying between them. This CDR3 is CSVGGGLHMNTEAFF. Written as DNA, the CDR3 is TGCAGCGTTGGGGGGGGACTGCACATGAACACTGAAGCTTTCTTT.

This clonotype came up many times. The chain carries TRBV29-1 and TRBJ2-7, with D uncertain. Germline lookup yields CDR1 SQVTM and CDR2 ANQGSEA. V dropped 4 bases and J dropped 0 bases, with 13 bases sitting between them. This CDR3 spans 14 amino acids. The DNA of the CDR3 is TGCAGCGTTGCCCGAACACAAAGCTCCTACGAGCAGTACTTC. Translating it yields CSVARTQSSYEQYF.

This clonotype has ten or more counts. The chain uses TRBV5-1 and TRBJ1-2; no clear D gene. The germline V and J ends were trimmed by 1 base and 6 bases, with 16 bases remaining between them. The CDR3 is made up of 15 amino acids. The germline V gene encodes CDR1 SGHRS and CDR2 YFSETQ. The CDR3 DNA is TGCGCCAGCAGCTTGCGTCCGGCAAATACAGATGGCTACACCTTC. It encodes CASSLRPANTDGYTF.

This clonotype appeared a few times. V is TRBV29-1 and J is TRBJ1-4; 11 positions agree with TRBD1. With V trimmed by 6 bases and J by 7 bases, 10 bases remained unmatched. Looked up from germline, CDR1 is SQVTM and CDR2 is ANQGSEA. The CDR3 is 15 amino acids. CDR3 bases: TGCAGCGTAGCTGAATCCGGGACAGGGGGTGAAAAACTGTTTTTT. Encoded protein: CSVAESGTGGEKLFF.

Of note for this clonotype: Germline and junction disagree at one end, which may indicate a read error. The rearrangement uses TRBV29-1 and TRBJ2-7; possibly TRBD1 for D (5 bases). Germline CDR1 reads SQVTM; CDR2 reads ANQGSEA. The CDR3 consists of 12 residues. For the CDR3, the DNA is TGCAGCGTTGTTCAGGACATGAACGAGCAGTGCTTC. It specifies CSVVQDMNEQCF.